This T cell receptor (beta chain) appears in the sequencing data of a study of T-cell memory formation after mild COVID-19. The study's findings and limits: Later expanders leaned toward CD4+, whereas clones contracting from day 15 to 85 were balanced CD4/CD8. Detection of some responders pre-infection suggested pre-existing cross-reactive memory T cells participated. The SARS-CoV-2 specificity of second-wave clones reaching peak at day 37 remained unverified.

In regard to this clonotype: Its antigen is still unknown.

TCRdb itself ran the 5' RACE reads through MiXCR, one entry per CDR3 protein. Here the sample spans about 240,000 distinct CDR3 sequences, approximately 9% being singletons. The sample consisted of PBMCs or a T cell subset sorted from them (not recorded which). This receptor was identified in a man younger than 35 who had mild COVID-19 (a few samples of this study predate the infection). Cell type and time point are not known.

CDR3 amino acids: CASSGGGGGSNQPQHF. For the CDR3, the DNA is TGTGCCAGCAGTGGGGGAGGGGGTGGGAGCAATCAGCCCCAGCATTTT. The chain couples TRBV6-1 to TRBJ1-5, with D possibly TRBD1 on 6 matching bases. V lost 4 bases, J lost 1 base, and 14 bases lay in between. Germline loops: CDR1 MNHNS, CDR2 SASEGT. CDR3 length: 16 amino acids.